These 16 T cell receptor beta chains were sequenced from one sample in a study of OX40 agonist ivuxolimab in advanced cancers. The library was generated by the immunoSEQ multiplex PCR assay. TCRdb obtained this table from immuneACCESS and retained in-frame rearrangements with V and J assigned. These tables miss some clones; where compared with another copy, unresolved V genes account for less than half of the shortfall, and the remainder is unexplained. The sample has some 22,000 clones on record, around 85% of them singletons. The top ten clones comprise under 35% of the sample. Sequences were derived from CD4+ or CD8+ T cells sorted from blood, sampled in a trial of the OX40 agonist ivuxolimab. Receptor source: an adult with an advanced solid tumor such as melanoma, head and neck, liver or kidney cancer.

This clone was counted once. This chain uses TRBV5-1 with TRBJ1-5; 9 bases are a match to TRBD1. J gave up 0 bases and V 3 bases, and 4 bases lay outside the gene matches. Germline values: CDR1 SGHRS, CDR2 YFSETQ. This CDR3 contains 16 residues. CDR3 region: CASSWGTGSSNQPQHF. The CDR3 DNA follows: TGCGCCAGCAGCTGGGGGACAGGGAGTAGCAATCAGCCCCAGCATTTT.

The chain joins TRBV19 to TRBJ1-3; unclear D gene. Germline lookup yields CDR1 LNHDA and CDR2 SQIVND (reference sequence). The V end lost 9 bases, the J end lost 0 bases, and 9 bases lay between the germline ends. The CDR3 contains 13 residues. The CDR3 coding sequence is TGTGCCAGCCACATGAGCTCTGGAAACACCATATATTTT. This gives the protein CASHMSSGNTIYF.

The genes are TRBV10-2 and TRBJ1-5, with 9 bases fitting TRBD1. CDR1 and CDR2 (germline): WSHSY, SAAADI. With 4 bases clipped from V and 4 bases from J, the junction kept 5 bases outside the gene matches. The CDR3 contains 15 residues. The CDR3 spells CASSGGTGQNQPQHF. The CDR3 bases are TGCGCCAGCAGTGGAGGGACAGGGCAAAATCAGCCCCAGCATTTT.

The chain links TRBV10-2 to TRBJ2-1; no definite D call. Trimming removed 2 bases at V and 5 bases at J, with 7 bases between. This CDR3 is 13 amino acids long. CDR1 is WSHSY and CDR2 is SAAADI in the germline V gene. The DNA for the CDR3 is TGCGCCAGCAGTGAGAACCTGAACAATGAGCAGTTCTTC. This encodes CASSENLNNEQFF.

The rearrangement joins TRBV9 to TRBJ2-5; perhaps D is TRBD1 or TRBD2 (5 bases each). CDR1 is SGDLS, CDR2 YYNGEE, per germline. V gave up 4 bases and J gave up 0 bases, with 16 bases separating them. The CDR3 is 16 amino acids. For the CDR3, the DNA is TGTGCCAGCAGCACTCCGGGAAAAGGGGACCAAGAGACCCAGTACTTC. Protein product: CASSTPGKGDQETQYF.

Here the CDR3 DNA reads TGTGCCAGCAGTCGCGGAGGGTCCGACTACGAGCAGTACTTC. Protein product: CASSRGGSDYEQYF. The V call is TRBV28, the J call TRBJ2-5; the D gene is possibly TRBD2 (6 bases). The J call could be wrong; TRBJ2-7 is a better fit for the DNA end. Looked up from germline, CDR1 is MDHEN and CDR2 is SYDVKM. This CDR3 has 14 residues.

The rearrangement joins TRBV7-6 to TRBJ2-2; maybe TRBD2 (7 bases). Germline CDR1 is SGHVS and CDR2 is FNYEAQ. The CDR3 is made up of 17 amino acids. V lost 3 bases and J 1 base, leaving 15 bases between the germline ends. CDR3: CASSFHGGRVNTGELFF. Here the CDR3 DNA reads TGTGCCAGCAGCTTCCACGGGGGGCGGGTGAACACCGGGGAGCTGTTTTTT.

This clone was detected only a few times. The chain links TRBV10-1 to TRBJ2-7; D tentatively fits TRBD1 or TRBD2 (5 bases each). This CDR3 spans 12 amino acids. CDR1 is WNHNN, CDR2 SYGVQD, per germline (reference sequence). Trimming shortened V by 3 bases and J by 6 bases, and 9 bases separated the two germline ends. The CDR3 loop reads CASSDGGAEQYF. CDR3 sequence (DNA): TGCGCCAGCAGTGATGGGGGTGCCGAGCAGTACTTC.

With respect to this clone: A far larger clone is just one base off, so this is likely a read error. CDR3 region: CASSWGTGGTGYTF. The CDR3 bases are TGCGCCAGCAGCTGGGGGACAGGGGGTACTGGCTACACCTTC. The chain employs TRBV5-1 and TRBJ1-2, with 11 positions matching TRBD1. V was clipped by 3 bases and J by 7 bases; unmatched bases: 5. The germline V gene encodes CDR1 SGHRS and CDR2 YFSETQ. The CDR3 contains 14 residues.

The sample holds one count of this clone. The chain combines TRBV13 with TRBJ2-5; D gene ambiguous. The CDR3 loop spans 12 amino acids. Germline V gene lookup returns CDR1 PRHDT and CDR2 FYEKMQ (reference sequence). The germline V and J ends were trimmed by 0 bases and 10 bases, with 9 bases remaining between them. The DNA of the CDR3 is TGTGCCAGCAGCTTAGGTTTATCGGGCCAGTACTTC. It specifies CASSLGLSGQYF.

The CDR3 DNA reads as TGTGCCAGCAGTCCCGGGACAGGGGGCACCGGGGAGCTGTTTTTT. Its translation is CASSPGTGGTGELFF. The rearrangement joins TRBV27 to TRBJ2-2; 11 positions agree with TRBD1. The CDR3 is 15 amino acids. Germline-derived CDR1 and CDR2 are MNHEY and SMNVEV (reference sequence). V lost 5 bases to trimming and J lost 4 bases; unmatched junction nucleotides: 3.

This clone was counted only a few times. The J gene is TRBJ2-1, the V gene TRBV6-5, with TRBD2 matching over 8 bases. In germline, CDR1 is MNHEY, CDR2 SVGAGI. After removal of 6 bases from V and 6 bases from J, the junction contained 4 bases not matched to a gene. The CDR3 has 13 amino acids. The chain's CDR3 is CASRIGRGNEQFF. The CDR3 DNA is TGTGCCAGCAGGATCGGGAGGGGCAATGAGCAGTTCTTC.

The chain has TRBV5-1 and TRBJ1-2, with 9 bases identical to TRBD1. J was trimmed by 0 bases and V by 6 bases; bases with no gene match: 9. The CDR3 consists of 16 residues. The germline CDR1 and CDR2 sequences are SGHRS and YFSETQ. CDR3 in amino acids: CASKPTGGQANYGYTF. CDR3 bases: TGCGCCAGCAAACCGACAGGGGGACAAGCTAACTATGGCTACACCTTC.

This chain joins TRBV4-1 and TRBJ1-1; 7 bases map to TRBD1. The germline CDR1 and CDR2 sequences are MGHRA and YSYEKL. The junction had 5 bases not matched to a gene; V was cut back by 2 bases and J by 5 bases. The CDR3 is 14 residues long. CDR3: CASSQNRGGTEAFF. In DNA, the CDR3 is TGCGCCAGCAGCCAAAACAGGGGTGGAACTGAAGCTTTCTTT.

V is TRBV4-1 and J is TRBJ2-5; D may be TRBD2 (6 bases). Germline CDR1 reads MGHRA; CDR2 reads YSYEKL. Between the trimmed V and J ends, which lost 3 bases and 5 bases, there was a span of 13 bases. This CDR3 is built from 14 residues. CDR3 bases: TGCGCCAGCAGCCATACACTAGCAGGCGAGACCCAGTACTTC. This translates into CASSHTLAGETQYF.

This chain links TRBV6-6 with TRBJ2-3, with 9 bases that match TRBD1. The germline V gene encodes CDR1 MNHNY and CDR2 SVGAGI (reference sequence). V shed 6 bases and J 2 bases; nucleotides not matched to a gene: 3. CDR3 length equals 14 residues. CDR3 sequence reads: CASRGTGPTDTQYF. For the CDR3, the DNA is TGTGCCAGCAGGGGGACAGGGCCCACAGATACGCAGTATTTT.